The entry below gives a single T cell receptor beta chain sequence along with its context. Its antigen is not known. The sample comes from a study of blood T cells in healthy people across ages. Regarding the study as a whole: Across the age range, TCR beta diversity per million T cells fell in a roughly linear way.

A J-beta primer mix and a sample-barcoded 5' primer were used in a second PCR of about 6 to 12 cycles. Via MiXCR, TCRdb re-called the 5' RACE reads, giving one row per CDR3 protein. Of around 280,000 distinct CDR3 sequences detected, 25% to 30% appear once; the ten largest clones hold approximately 28%. Germline loops: CDR1 LNHDA, CDR2 SQIVND (reference sequence). V was cut by 6 bases and J by 8 bases, with 11 bases left in between. The CDR3 has 12 residues. The V and J genes are TRBV19 and TRBJ2-1; no firm D call. This sequence was found in a woman aged 70 to 79 in good health. The sequencing input was blood. This CDR3 is CASRDQLYEQFF. CDR3 in DNA: TGTGCCAGTAGGGACCAGTTATATGAGCAGTTCTTC.